Sequencing of this TCR beta chain was carried out in a study of response to subunit inactivated influenza vaccine. TCRdb used MiXCR to reprocess the RT-PCR reads, holding one entry per CDR3 protein. The sample holds some 500,000 distinct CDR3 sequences, 10% to 15% seen once. Broader study findings: It was the authors' suggestion that each seasonal influenza vaccination recruits few new T cells.

V was clipped by 3 bases and J by 4 bases; unmatched bases: 4. Germline V gene lookup returns CDR1 DFQATT and CDR2 SNEGSKA (reference sequence). The CDR3 is 13 amino acids. This clonotype was seen a few times. The antigen remains undetermined. This specimen consisted of PBMCs from blood, obtained around seven weeks after vaccination. This sequence originates from a man aged 45-65 years who received an inactivated influenza vaccine. The rearrangement uses TRBV20-1 and TRBJ2-7; 9 bases are shared with TRBD1. CDR3: CSARPGQGYEQYF. In DNA, the CDR3 is TGCAGTGCTAGGCCGGGACAGGGATACGAGCAGTACTTC.